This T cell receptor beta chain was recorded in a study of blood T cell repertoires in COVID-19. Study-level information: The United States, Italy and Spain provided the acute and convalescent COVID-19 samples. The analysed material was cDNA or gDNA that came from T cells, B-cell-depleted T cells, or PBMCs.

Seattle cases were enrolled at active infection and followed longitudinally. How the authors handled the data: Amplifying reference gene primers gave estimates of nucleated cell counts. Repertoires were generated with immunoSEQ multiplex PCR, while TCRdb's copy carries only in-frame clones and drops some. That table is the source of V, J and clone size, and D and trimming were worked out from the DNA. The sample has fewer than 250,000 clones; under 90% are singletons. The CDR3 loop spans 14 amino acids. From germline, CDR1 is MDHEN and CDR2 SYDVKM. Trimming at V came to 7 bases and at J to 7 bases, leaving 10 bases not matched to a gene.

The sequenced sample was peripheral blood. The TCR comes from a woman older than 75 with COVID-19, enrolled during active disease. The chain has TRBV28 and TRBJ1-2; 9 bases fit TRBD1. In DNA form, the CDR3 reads TGTGCCAGCACTCGGGACAGGGCCGGGAGTGGCTACACCTTC. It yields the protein CASTRDRAGSGYTF.